Listed below are T cell receptor beta chains from one sample, sequenced in a study of cytomegalovirus exposure and HLA in healthy donors. Using immunoSEQ multiplex PCR, the repertoire was profiled, and TCRdb retains in-frame clones only, with some absent. The table records 150,000 to 200,000 clones, 65% to 80% of them present only once. Sequencing input: PBMCs. Receptors were obtained from a woman aged 35 to 49 in good health and CMV-seronegative. Each CDR3 is given with its conserved first and last residue. A D gene is named only where the DNA matches it firmly. For some rows the clone size is stated as once, few or many, or as a class when expanded; others skip it.

v_call	d_call	j_call	clone_size	cdr3_nt	cdr3_aa
TRBV9	TRBD2	TRBJ2-7	NA	TGTGCCAGCAGCGTAGCTGCTAGCGGCCTAACCTACGAGCAGTACTTC	CASSVAASGLTYEQYF
TRBV4-3	TRBD2	TRBJ2-2	NA	TGCGCCAGCAGCCGCCGGACTAGCGGGAGTAAGGGGGACACCGGGGAGCTGTTTTTT	CASSRRTSGSKGDTGELFF
TRBV6-5	TRBD2	TRBJ2-7	NA	TGTGCCAGCAACCCGACTAGCGGATACGAGCAGTACTTC	CASNPTSGYEQYF
TRBV10-3	NA	TRBJ1-1	NA	TGTGCCATCAGTGATACGTCCGGGGGGACTGAAGCTTTCTTT	CAISDTSGGTEAFF
TRBV6-1	NA	TRBJ1-2	NA	TGTGCCAGCAGTGAAATTACAGGGTTCTATGGCTACACCTTC	CASSEITGFYGYTF
TRBV7-6	NA	TRBJ2-5	NA	TGTGCCAGCAGCCCCCCTACAGAGACCCAGTACTTC	CASSPPTETQYF
TRBV9	NA	TRBJ1-1	NA	TGTGCCAGCAGCGTCTGGGGGGGGGACACTGAAGCTTTCTTT	CASSVWGGDTEAFF
TRBV9	NA	TRBJ1-1	NA	TGTGCCAGCAGCGTAGGGACAGCCCATAGCACTGAAGCTTTCTTT	CASSVGTAHSTEAFF
TRBV4-3	NA	TRBJ1-2	NA	TGCGCCAGCAGCCAAGCGGTCGAGGGCTATGGCTACACCTTC	CASSQAVEGYGYTF
TRBV9	TRBD2	TRBJ2-3	NA	TGTGCCAGCGGGCGGGAGGGACTCACAGATACGCAGTATTTT	CASGREGLTDTQYF
TRBV4-1	NA	TRBJ1-1	once	TGCGCCAGCAGCCTGCAGGACACGGACACTGAAGCTTTCTTT	CASSLQDTDTEAFF
TRBV19	TRBD2	TRBJ2-3	NA	TGTGCCAGTAGCCCGGGACTAGTCCTGGATACGCAGTATTTT	CASSPGLVLDTQYF
TRBV30	TRBD2	TRBJ2-1	NA	TGTGCCTGGCGACTAGCGGGAAGCGAGCAGTTCTTC	CAWRLAGSEQFF
TRBV5-4	NA	TRBJ1-1	NA	TGTGCCAGCAGCCAAGATCGTCGGGGTCCTGAAGCTTTCTTT	CASSQDRRGPEAFF
TRBV19	TRBD1	TRBJ1-5	NA	TGTGCCAGTAGTATAGGATGGCGGGACAGAGGCAATCAGCCCCAGCATTTT	CASSIGWRDRGNQPQHF
TRBV30	NA	TRBJ1-2	once	TGTGCCTGGAGGACGGCAGGGGTGCGTGGCTACACCTTC	CAWRTAGVRGYTF
TRBV11-3	NA	TRBJ2-5	NA	TGTGCCAGCAGCTCTATAGCGGAAGAGACCCAGTACTTC	CASSSIAEETQYF
TRBV7-8	NA	TRBJ1-2	NA	TGTGCCAGCAGCCCCGCGTCGGATGGCTACACCTTC	CASSPASDGYTF
TRBV7-9	NA	TRBJ2-3	once	TGTGCCAGCAGCTCGGGTGTTCAGGGGAGAACAGATACGCAGTATTTT	CASSSGVQGRTDTQYF
TRBV2	TRBD2	TRBJ2-1	NA	TGTGCCAGCAGTGAAGCCGGAGCTAGCGGGAGATTGTGGGAGCAGTTCTTC	CASSEAGASGRLWEQFF
TRBV6-1	NA	TRBJ1-6	NA	TGTGCCAGCAGCGAACTTAATGATTCACCCCTCCACTTT	CASSELNDSPLHF
TRBV21-1	NA	TRBJ1-2	NA	TGTGCCAGCAGCAAAAAGGACAGAGAATATGGCTACACCTTC	CASSKKDREYGYTF
TRBV19	TRBD1	TRBJ1-1	few	TGTGCCAGTAGTATGGTACAGGGGCCGGGGAACACTGAAGCTTTCTTT	CASSMVQGPGNTEAFF
TRBV19	NA	TRBJ1-1	few	TGTGCCAGTAGTATAGATAGCGGGACCCGGAACACTGAAGCTTTCTTT	CASSIDSGTRNTEAFF
TRBV9	TRBD2	TRBJ2-3	NA	TGTGCCAGCAGAGCGGGACTAGGAACAGATACGCAGTATTTT	CASRAGLGTDTQYF
TRBV5-1	NA	TRBJ2-1	NA	TGCGCCAGCAGCTTGGAGGGGGAATACAATGAGCAGTTCTTC	CASSLEGEYNEQFF
TRBV12-5	NA	TRBJ1-1	few	TGTGCTAGTGGTTTGGTACTCCAGGGAGGCACTGAAGCTTTCTTT	CASGLVLQGGTEAFF
TRBV9	NA	TRBJ2-1	NA	TGTGCCAGCAGTGCCGGGACTTTTATCTCACTCTCCTACAATGAGCAGTTCTTC	CASSAGTFISLSYNEQFF
TRBV27	NA	TRBJ2-2	NA	TGTGCCAGCAGTTTATCAGGGGCCGGGGAGCTGTTTTTT	CASSLSGAGELFF
TRBV4-1	TRBD1	TRBJ1-6	NA	TGCGCCAGCAGCCAAGATAGGGGGCTAAGTTCACCCCTCCACTTT	CASSQDRGLSSPLHF
TRBV7-3	NA	TRBJ2-1	NA	TGTGCCAGCAGCTACTCTAGCGATGAGCAGTTCTTC	CASSYSSDEQFF
TRBV28	NA	TRBJ1-4	NA	TGTGCCAGCAGTTCACCAGGGGAGCAAAAACTGTTTTTT	CASSSPGEQKLFF
TRBV6-1	NA	TRBJ2-2	once	TGTGCCAGTTACTCACAGTGGAACACCGGGGAGCTGTTTTTT	CASYSQWNTGELFF